This passage covers 18 T cell receptor beta chains from one sample sequenced in a study of vaccination and CD4 T cells after COVID-19. No antigens are known for them. As to treatment: roughly 10-day PBMC culture with coronavirus spike peptide pools or control peptides (ViraFEST assay). The unexposed donor gave CD4+ T cells before the COVID-19 pandemic (2011-2018). Scientists ran DNA taken from cultured CD4+ T cells through the Oncomine TCR Beta short-read assay for sequencing. A single record per CDR3 protein comes from TCRdb applying MiXCR to the PCR reads. The sample records roughly 9,000 distinct CDR3 sequences, 40% to 55% being singletons. Sequencing was carried out using CD4+ T cells from blood, cultured in vitro. These receptors all come from a human donor in good health.

This chain uses TRBV24-1 with TRBJ1-5; 10 positions agree with TRBD1. The CDR3 runs to 18 residues. Germline V gene lookup returns CDR1 KGHDR and CDR2 SFDVKD. V dropped 2 bases and J dropped 1; count of bases not matched to a gene: 7. The CDR3 spells CATSDSRTGGSSNQPQHF. As DNA, the CDR3 is TGTGCCACCAGTGATTCGAGGACAGGGGGGAGCAGCAATCAGCCCCAGCATTTT.

The rearrangement links TRBV29-1 to TRBJ2-3, with 9 bases lining up with TRBD2. The V gene's germline CDR1 is SQVTM and CDR2 ANQGSEA. V shed 7 bases and J 3 bases; nucleotides not matched to a gene: 8. The CDR3 has 14 amino acids. CDR3 nucleotide sequence: TGCAGCGGTAGCGGGGGAGTAACAACAGATACGCAGTATTTT. Amino acid sequence: CSGSGGVTTDTQYF.

This clonotype was detected only a few times. The chain joins TRBV19 to TRBJ1-2, with D unresolved. The CDR3 has 16 amino acids. The V end was cut by 3 bases, the J end by 1 base, with 15 bases between. CDR1 LNHDA and CDR2 SQIVND come from the germline V gene (reference sequence). The CDR3 here is CASSIGLQPVNYGYTF. The CDR3 DNA reads TGTGCCAGTAGTATTGGACTCCAGCCGGTTAACTATGGCTACACCTTC.

The chain employs TRBV7-2 and TRBJ1-5; D gene uncertain. This CDR3 has 14 residues. V was clipped by 2 bases and J by 2 bases, with 7 bases between them. Per germline, CDR1 SGHTA and CDR2 FQGNSA. CDR3 coding DNA: TGTGCCAGCAGCTTAAACGGAGGCAATCAGCCCCAGCATTTT. Encoded protein: CASSLNGGNQPQHF.

The V and J genes are TRBV6-2 or TRBV6-3 and TRBJ1-2; D may be TRBD1 (6 bases). The CDR3 runs 15 residues. In germline, CDR1 is MNHEY, CDR2 SVGEGT. V was pared by 6 bases and J by 6 bases, with 20 bases between. The CDR3 loop reads CASSQNQQGRNGYTF. The CDR3 bases are TGTGCCAGCAGCCAGAACCAACAGGGCAGGAATGGCTACACCTTC.

This clonotype was observed a few times. The CDR3 region is CASTSGEAGELFF. CDR3 nucleotide sequence: TGCGCCAGCACTAGCGGGGAAGCCGGGGAGCTGTTTTTT. The chain employs TRBV5-1 and TRBJ2-2; 9 bases are shared with TRBD2. Germline CDR1 SGHRS, CDR2 YFSETQ. The CDR3 contains 13 residues. V dropped 6 bases and J dropped 6; count of bases not matched to a gene: 3.

This chain uses TRBV20-1 with TRBJ1-1, with a possible D match to TRBD1 (5 bases). The CDR3 loop spans 14 amino acids. The V end lost 4 bases, the J end lost 0 bases, and 12 bases lay between the germline ends. Germline assignment: CDR1 DFQATT and CDR2 SNEGSKA (reference sequence). CDR3 sequence: CSANKGTVNTEAFF. In DNA, the CDR3 is TGCAGTGCTAATAAGGGGACTGTGAACACTGAAGCTTTCTTT.

The chain carries TRBV7-9 and TRBJ1-5; tentatively, D is TRBD1 (5 bases). The V and J ends lost 5 bases and 7 bases respectively, with 12 bases between them. This CDR3 is 13 amino acids long. Germline values: CDR1 SEHNR, CDR2 FQNEAQ (reference sequence). CDR3 residues: CASSPGGDQPQHF. CDR3 sequence (DNA): TGTGCCAGCAGCCCCGGGGGGGACCAGCCCCAGCATTTT.

The V and J genes are TRBV9 and TRBJ2-5; D gene ambiguous. Germline V gene sequence: CDR1 SGDLS, CDR2 YYNGEE. The germline V and J ends were trimmed by 0 bases and 2 bases, with 8 bases remaining between them. This CDR3 is 14 amino acids long. Here the CDR3 reads CASSVGVSQETQYF. In DNA, the CDR3 is TGTGCCAGCAGCGTAGGGGTTTCGCAAGAGACCCAGTACTTC. Looking up the rest from reference TRBV9 and TRBJ2-5 gives the full variable domain: DSGVTQTPKHLITATGQRVTLRCSPRSGDLSVYWYQQSLDQGLQFLIQYYNGEERAKGNILERFSAQQFPDLHSELNLSSLELGDSALYFCASSVGVSQETQYFGPGTRLLVL.

This clonotype was picked up a small number of times. This chain joins TRBV20-1 and TRBJ1-2; TRBD1 agrees at 9 bases. Trimming took 6 bases from V and 7 from J; bases not matched to a gene: 9. The CDR3 length is 13 residues. Germline lookup yields CDR1 DFQATT and CDR2 SNEGSKA (reference sequence). This chain's CDR3 is CSAPKQGAGGYTF. CDR3 in DNA: TGCAGTGCGCCCAAACAGGGGGCGGGTGGCTACACCTTC.

This chain joins TRBV6-1 and TRBJ2-6, with 7 bases lining up with TRBD1. This CDR3 contains 16 residues. After removal of 5 bases from V and 1 base from J, the junction contained 5 bases not matched to a gene. Germline V CDR1 and CDR2: MNHNS, SASEGT. CDR3: CASSPQTGSGANVLTF. Here the CDR3 DNA reads TGTGCCAGCAGTCCACAGACAGGGTCTGGGGCCAACGTCCTGACTTTC.

This chain joins TRBV30 and TRBJ1-1; D is unclear. V was clipped by 5 bases and J by 1 base, with 20 bases between them. The CDR3 length is 16 residues. Germline V gene lookup returns CDR1 GTSNPN and CDR2 SVGIG (reference sequence). The CDR3 sequence is CAWRLGSQNPNTEAFF. CDR3 in DNA: TGTGCCTGGCGACTGGGAAGCCAAAATCCGAACACTGAAGCTTTCTTT.

This clonotype was picked up a small number of times. The chain combines TRBV7-9 with TRBJ2-2, with no clear D. V lost 11 bases and J lost 6, with 13 bases in between. This CDR3 is built from 12 residues. Germline V CDR1 and CDR2: SEHNR, FQNEAQ (reference sequence). The CDR3 sequence: CAPLMVAGELFF. The CDR3 DNA is TGTGCCCCCCTCATGGTGGCCGGGGAGCTGTTTTTT. The whole variable domain, filled in from reference TRBV7-9 and TRBJ2-2, reads DTGVSQNPRHKITKRGQNVTFRCDPISEHNRLYWYRQTLGQGPEFLTYFQNEAQLEKSRLLSDRFSAERPKGSFSTLEIQRTEQGDSAMYLCAPLMVAGELFFGEGSRLTVL.

The chain recombines TRBV7-2 with TRBJ2-1, with 13 bases fitting TRBD2. The trim removed 4 bases at V and 2 bases at J, leaving 8 bases unmatched. The CDR3 covers 18 residues. The germline CDR1 and CDR2 sequences are SGHTA and FQGNSA. This CDR3 is CASSSRRLAGGTYNEQFF. The CDR3 DNA is TGTGCCAGCAGCTCTCGACGACTAGCGGGGGGAACCTACAATGAGCAGTTCTTC.

This clonotype appeared a few times. V usage is TRBV19 and J usage is TRBJ2-7, with TRBD1 as a possible D gene (6 bases). This CDR3 spans 13 amino acids. The germline V and J ends were trimmed by 8 bases and 2 bases, with 13 bases remaining between them. CDR1 and CDR2 from the germline V gene are LNHDA and SQIVND (reference sequence). CDR3 sequence: CASRATGTYEQYF. For the CDR3, the DNA is TGTGCCAGTCGGGCGACAGGTACCTACGAGCAGTACTTC.

The rearrangement links TRBV11-2 to TRBJ2-3; D could derive from TRBD1 or TRBD2 (5 bases each). Trimming took 0 bases from V and 2 from J, leaving 9 bases between them. Germline values: CDR1 SGHAT, CDR2 FQNNGV. The CDR3 is made up of 15 amino acids. CDR3 DNA: TGTGCCAGCAGCTTAGATTTCGGGGCCACAGATACGCAGTATTTT. Its translation: CASSLDFGATDTQYF.

The V gene is TRBV5-5, the J gene TRBJ2-1; no definite D call. Trimming left V 0 bases short and J 1 base short, with 8 bases between. The CDR3 length is 15 residues. Germline V gives CDR1 SGHKS, CDR2 YYEKEE (reference sequence). CDR3: CASSLGRLSYNEQFF. The CDR3 DNA follows: TGTGCCAGCAGCTTGGGACGGCTATCCTACAATGAGCAGTTCTTC.

This clonotype was observed a few times. J is TRBJ2-3 and V is TRBV20-1; D is ambiguous. Germline CDR1 DFQATT, CDR2 SNEGSKA (reference sequence). V was trimmed by 6 bases and J by 4 bases, leaving 17 bases between them. The length of the CDR3 is 14 residues. This chain's CDR3 is CSATLFVASDTQYF. The CDR3 DNA is TGCAGTGCCACCCTATTCGTGGCGTCAGATACGCAGTATTTT.